This TCR beta chain stems from a study of post-analysis software for immune sequencing data. Overall study context: Relapsing-remitting, secondary progressive and progressive-relapsing forms made up the multiple sclerosis disease courses.

CDR1 and CDR2 from the germline V gene are SGHKS and YYEKEE (reference sequence). The CDR3 consists of 17 residues. Of note for this clonotype: No antigen is known for it. This may come from a read error, since a much larger clone is one base off.

Unique molecular identifiers featured in each of the TCR beta cDNA libraries. One entry per CDR3 protein, called by TCRdb with MiXCR from the PCR reads. The sample shows roughly 870,000 distinct CDR3 sequences, approximately 53% of them seen only once. Whole-study results and caveats: The normalized Chao1 diversity of multiple sclerosis patients was significantly lower than that of controls. About 5 TRBV segments were significantly more frequent in patients than in controls. TRBV5-6, TRBV5-1 and TRBV20-1 were among these segments.

The chain couples TRBV5-5 to TRBJ2-5; 7 bases match TRBD1. The J call may be wrong; the DNA end is better matched by TRBJ2-7. The sequence was obtained from a girl aged 5 to 17 with multiple sclerosis. Sequencing was carried out using blood. CDR3 sequence (DNA): TGTGCCAGCAGCTTGCTGCCGGTAGGGGGCTCATCATACGAGCAGTACTTC. Its translation is CASSLLPVGGSSYEQYF.